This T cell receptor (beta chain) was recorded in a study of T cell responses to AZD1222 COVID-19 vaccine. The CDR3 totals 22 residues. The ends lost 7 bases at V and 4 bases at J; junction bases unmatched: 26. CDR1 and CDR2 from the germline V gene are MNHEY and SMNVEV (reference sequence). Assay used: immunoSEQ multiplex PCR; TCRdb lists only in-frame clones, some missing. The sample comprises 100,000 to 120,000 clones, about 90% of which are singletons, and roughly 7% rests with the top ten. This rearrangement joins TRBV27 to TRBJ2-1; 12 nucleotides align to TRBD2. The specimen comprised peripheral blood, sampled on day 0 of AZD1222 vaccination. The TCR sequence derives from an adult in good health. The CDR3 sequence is CASTDIHRGLRLAGVDYNEQFF. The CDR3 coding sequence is TGTGCCAGCACCGACATCCACAGGGGGCTTAGACTAGCGGGGGTTGATTACAATGAGCAGTTCTTC.